This T cell receptor beta chain appears in the sequencing data of a study of cytomegalovirus exposure and HLA in healthy donors. Points from the study as a whole: Later analysis associated a missense DCLRE1C variant with TCR beta V- and J-gene trimming. The majority of CMV-associated TCR beta chains were reported as apparently HLA-restricted in a later analysis. Diagnosis of cytomegalovirus status made by the classifier reportedly showed high specificity and sensitivity. Associated with cytomegalovirus, according to the listing, were some 180 TCR beta chains.

In the PCR, 60 Vbeta and 13 Jbeta primers were used. Clones were sequenced by immunoSEQ multiplex PCR, and TCRdb holds only the in-frame ones, with some missing. Of more than 130,000 clones in the sample, around 77% were seen once. Comments on this clone: What it binds is not known.

V dropped 6 bases and J dropped 4; count of bases not matched to a gene: 8. Germline V CDR1 and CDR2: MNHEY, SVGAGI. This CDR3 is 15 amino acids long. The receptor comes from a woman between 45 and 60 years old in good health and CMV-seronegative. Sequences were obtained from PBMCs. The J gene is TRBJ1-5, the V gene TRBV6-5; TRBD1 agrees at 8 bases. The CDR3: CASSGTGRENQPQHF. CDR3 nucleotides: TGTGCCAGCAGCGGGACAGGTCGGGAGAATCAGCCCCAGCATTTT.